This TCR beta chain was recorded in a study of immune cell composition in non-small cell lung cancer. Study-wide results and caveats: It was not proven that tumour-reactive clones equal dominant tumour-associated clones. About four fifths of squamous and roughly 32% of adenocarcinoma cases had tumour-associated clones >0.5%. Squamous lung tumours showed higher top 10 clone scores and clonality than adenocarcinomas.

V lost 6 bases, J lost 1 base, and 5 bases stayed unmatched. The CDR3 length is 15 residues. CDR1 is MNHEY and CDR2 is SVGAGI in the germline V gene. Method: immunoSEQ multiplex PCR; TCRdb's copy keeps in-frame clones and lacks some. The sample contains roughly 3,000 clones, roughly 88% of which appear only once. Notes on this clone: Its specificity is not known.

Sequenced input: lung tumor tissue. The TCR originated in a human donor with non-small cell lung cancer. The V gene is TRBV6-5, the J gene TRBJ2-7; TRBD2 matches 11 bases. CDR3 protein: CASSSGTSGSYEQYV. In nucleotides, the CDR3 is TGTGCCAGCAGCTCCGGGACTAGCGGTTCCTACGAGCAGTACGTC.